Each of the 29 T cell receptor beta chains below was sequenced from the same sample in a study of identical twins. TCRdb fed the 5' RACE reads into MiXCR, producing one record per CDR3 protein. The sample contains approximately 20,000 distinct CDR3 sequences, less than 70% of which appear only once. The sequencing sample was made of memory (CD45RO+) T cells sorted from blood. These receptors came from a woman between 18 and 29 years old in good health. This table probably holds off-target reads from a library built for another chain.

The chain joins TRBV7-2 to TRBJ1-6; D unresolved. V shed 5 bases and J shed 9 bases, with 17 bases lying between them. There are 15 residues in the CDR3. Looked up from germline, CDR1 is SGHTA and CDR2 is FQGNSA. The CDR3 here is CASSVQAEGVSPLHF. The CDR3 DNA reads TGTGCCAGCAGCGTGCAGGCAGAAGGAGTTTCACCCCTCCACTTT.

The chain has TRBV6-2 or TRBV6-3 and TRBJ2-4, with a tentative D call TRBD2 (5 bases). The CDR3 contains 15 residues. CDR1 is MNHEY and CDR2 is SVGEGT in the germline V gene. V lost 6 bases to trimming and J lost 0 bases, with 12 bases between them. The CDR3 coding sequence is TGTGCCAGCAGGCCCAGCGGACTAGCCAAAAACATTCAGTACTTC. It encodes CASRPSGLAKNIQYF.

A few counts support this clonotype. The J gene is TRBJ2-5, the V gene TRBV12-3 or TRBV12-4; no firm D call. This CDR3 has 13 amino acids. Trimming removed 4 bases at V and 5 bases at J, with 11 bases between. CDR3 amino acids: CASSWSPRETQYF. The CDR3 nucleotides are TGTGCCAGCAGTTGGTCCCCTAGGGAGACCCAGTACTTC.

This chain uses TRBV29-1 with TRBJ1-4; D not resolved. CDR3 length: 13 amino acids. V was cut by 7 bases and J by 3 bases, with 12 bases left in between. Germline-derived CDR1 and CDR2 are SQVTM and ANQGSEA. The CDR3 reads CSALGSANEKLFF. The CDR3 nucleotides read TGCAGCGCCCTCGGTTCAGCTAATGAAAAACTGTTTTTT.

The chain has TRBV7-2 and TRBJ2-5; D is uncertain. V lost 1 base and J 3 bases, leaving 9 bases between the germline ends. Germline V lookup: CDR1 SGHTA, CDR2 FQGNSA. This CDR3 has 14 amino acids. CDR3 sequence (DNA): TGTGCCAGCAGCTTAGAATCTGTAAAAGAGACCCAGTACTTC. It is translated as CASSLESVKETQYF.

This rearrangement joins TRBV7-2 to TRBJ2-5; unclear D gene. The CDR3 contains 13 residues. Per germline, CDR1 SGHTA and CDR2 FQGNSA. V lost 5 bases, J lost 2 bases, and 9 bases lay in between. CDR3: CASSRGVQETQYF. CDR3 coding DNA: TGTGCCAGCAGCCGAGGAGTACAAGAGACCCAGTACTTC.

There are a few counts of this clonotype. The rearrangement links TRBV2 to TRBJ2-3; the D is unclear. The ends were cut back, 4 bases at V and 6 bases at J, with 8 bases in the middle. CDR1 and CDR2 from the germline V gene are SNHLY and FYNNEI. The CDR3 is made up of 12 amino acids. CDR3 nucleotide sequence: TGTGCCAGCAGTGTAGTGGGGGATACGCAGTATTTT. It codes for CASSVVGDTQYF.

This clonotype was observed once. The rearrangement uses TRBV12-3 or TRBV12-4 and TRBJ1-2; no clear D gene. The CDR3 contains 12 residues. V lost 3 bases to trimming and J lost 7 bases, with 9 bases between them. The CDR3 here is CASSFMVGGYTF. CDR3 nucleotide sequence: TGTGCCAGCAGTTTCATGGTTGGTGGCTACACCTTC.

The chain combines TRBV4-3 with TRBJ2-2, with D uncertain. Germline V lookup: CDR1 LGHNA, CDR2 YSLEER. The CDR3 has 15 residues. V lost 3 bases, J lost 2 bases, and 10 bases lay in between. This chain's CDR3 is CASSQSGYNTGELFF. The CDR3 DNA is TGCGCCAGCAGCCAGTCGGGTTACAACACCGGGGAGCTGTTTTTT.

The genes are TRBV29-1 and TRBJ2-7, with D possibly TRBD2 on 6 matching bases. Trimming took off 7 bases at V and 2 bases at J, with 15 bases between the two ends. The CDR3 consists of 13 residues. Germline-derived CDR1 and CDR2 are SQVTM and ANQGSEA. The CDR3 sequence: CSAGGRHTYEQYF. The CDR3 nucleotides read TGCAGCGCCGGGGGACGTCACACCTACGAGCAGTACTTC.

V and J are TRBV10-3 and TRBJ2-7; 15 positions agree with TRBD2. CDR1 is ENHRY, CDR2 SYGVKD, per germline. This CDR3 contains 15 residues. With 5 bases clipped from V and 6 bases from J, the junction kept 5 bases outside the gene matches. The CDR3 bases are TGTGCCATCAGTCCGGGACTAGCGGGAGGAAGCGAGCAGTACTTC. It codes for CAISPGLAGGSEQYF.

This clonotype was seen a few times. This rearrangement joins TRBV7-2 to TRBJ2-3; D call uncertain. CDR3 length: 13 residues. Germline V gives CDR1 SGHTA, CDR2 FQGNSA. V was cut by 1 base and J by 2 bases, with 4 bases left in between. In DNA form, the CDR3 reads TGTGCCAGCAGCTTAGGACTCACAGATACGCAGTATTTT. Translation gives CASSLGLTDTQYF.

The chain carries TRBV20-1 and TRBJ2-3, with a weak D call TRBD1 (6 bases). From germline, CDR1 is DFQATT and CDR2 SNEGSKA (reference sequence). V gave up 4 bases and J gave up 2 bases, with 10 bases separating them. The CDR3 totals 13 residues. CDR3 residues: CSAKQGSTDTQYF. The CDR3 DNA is TGCAGTGCTAAGCAGGGGTCCACAGATACGCAGTATTTT.

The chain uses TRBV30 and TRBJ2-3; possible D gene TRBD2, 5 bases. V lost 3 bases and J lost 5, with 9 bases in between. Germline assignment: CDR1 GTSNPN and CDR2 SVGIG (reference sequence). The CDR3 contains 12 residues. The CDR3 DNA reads TGTGCCTGGAGCCCTCGGGGAGATACGCAGTATTTT. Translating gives CAWSPRGDTQYF.

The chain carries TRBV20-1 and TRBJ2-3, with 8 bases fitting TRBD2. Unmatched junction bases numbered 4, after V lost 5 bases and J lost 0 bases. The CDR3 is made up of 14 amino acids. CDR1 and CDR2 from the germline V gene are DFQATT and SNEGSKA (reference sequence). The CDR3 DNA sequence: TGCAGTGCTGAAGCGGGAGTAAGCACAGATACGCAGTATTTT. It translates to CSAEAGVSTDTQYF.

The CDR3 loop is CASSGSGRNNEQFF. CDR3 nucleotides: TGCGCCAGCAGTGGCAGCGGGAGAAATAATGAGCAGTTCTTC. The chain joins TRBV10-1 to TRBJ2-1; 8 bases align to TRBD2. V lost 4 bases to trimming and J lost 7 bases; unmatched junction nucleotides: 6. The germline V gene encodes CDR1 WNHNN and CDR2 SYGVQD (reference sequence). There are 14 residues in the CDR3.

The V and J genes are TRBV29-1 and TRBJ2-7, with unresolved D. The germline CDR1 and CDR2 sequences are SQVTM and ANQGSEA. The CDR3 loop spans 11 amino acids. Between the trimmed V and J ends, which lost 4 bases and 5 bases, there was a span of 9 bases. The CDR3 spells CSVAGPHEQYF. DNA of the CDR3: TGCAGCGTTGCAGGTCCCCACGAGCAGTACTTC.

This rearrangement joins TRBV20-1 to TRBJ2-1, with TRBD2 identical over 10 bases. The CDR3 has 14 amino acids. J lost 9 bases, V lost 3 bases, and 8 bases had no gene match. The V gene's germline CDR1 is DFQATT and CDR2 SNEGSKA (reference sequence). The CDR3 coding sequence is TGCAGTGCTAGTACGCTAGCGGGAGTGAGTGAGCAGTTCTTC. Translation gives CSASTLAGVSEQFF.

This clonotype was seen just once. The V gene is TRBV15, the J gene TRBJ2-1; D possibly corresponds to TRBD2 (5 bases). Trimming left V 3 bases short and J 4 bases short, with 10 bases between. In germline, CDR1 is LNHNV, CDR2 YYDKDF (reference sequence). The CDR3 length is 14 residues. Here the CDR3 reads CATSSPRGYNEQFF. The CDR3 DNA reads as TGTGCCACCAGCAGTCCCCGGGGTTACAATGAGCAGTTCTTC.

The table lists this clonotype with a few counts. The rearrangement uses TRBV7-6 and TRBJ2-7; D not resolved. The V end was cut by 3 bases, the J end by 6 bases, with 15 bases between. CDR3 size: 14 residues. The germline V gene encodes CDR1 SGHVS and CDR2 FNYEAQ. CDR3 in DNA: TGTGCCAGCAGCTTGGGCTCCCCGGGCTCCGAGCAGTACTTC. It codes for CASSLGSPGSEQYF.

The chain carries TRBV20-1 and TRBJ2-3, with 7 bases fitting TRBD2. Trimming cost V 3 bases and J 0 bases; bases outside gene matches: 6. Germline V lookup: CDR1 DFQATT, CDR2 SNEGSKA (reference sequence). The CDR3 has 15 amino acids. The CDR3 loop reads CSARDGRPSTDTQYF. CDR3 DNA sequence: TGCAGTGCTAGGGACGGGAGGCCAAGCACAGATACGCAGTATTTT.

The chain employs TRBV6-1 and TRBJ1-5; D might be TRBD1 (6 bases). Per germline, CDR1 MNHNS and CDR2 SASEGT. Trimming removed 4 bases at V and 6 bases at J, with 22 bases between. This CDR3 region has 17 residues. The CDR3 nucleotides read TGTGCCAGCAGTGCCATTTCCCCCGGGGGGGCCGCTCAGCCCCAGCATTTT. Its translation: CASSAISPGGAAQPQHF.

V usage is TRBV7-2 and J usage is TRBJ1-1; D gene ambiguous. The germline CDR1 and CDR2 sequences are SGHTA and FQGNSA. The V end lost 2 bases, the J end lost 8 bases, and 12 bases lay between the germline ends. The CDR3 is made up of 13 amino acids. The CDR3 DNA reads TGTGCCAGCAGCTTAAAGCCTAAGGCGGAAGCTTTCTTT. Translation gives CASSLKPKAEAFF.

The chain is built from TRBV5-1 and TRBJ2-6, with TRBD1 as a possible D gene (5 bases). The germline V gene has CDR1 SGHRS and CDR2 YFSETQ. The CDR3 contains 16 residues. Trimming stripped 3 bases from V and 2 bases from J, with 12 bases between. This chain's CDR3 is CASSSVIGAGANVLTF. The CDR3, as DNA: TGCGCCAGCAGCTCGGTAATAGGGGCTGGGGCCAACGTCCTGACTTTC.

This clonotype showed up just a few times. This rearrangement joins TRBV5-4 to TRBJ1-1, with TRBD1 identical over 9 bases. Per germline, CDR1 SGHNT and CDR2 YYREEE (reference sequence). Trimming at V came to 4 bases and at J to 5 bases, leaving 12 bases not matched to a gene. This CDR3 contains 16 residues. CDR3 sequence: CASSPVKDRGSTEAFF. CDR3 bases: TGTGCCAGCAGCCCTGTAAAGGACAGGGGTAGTACTGAAGCTTTCTTT.

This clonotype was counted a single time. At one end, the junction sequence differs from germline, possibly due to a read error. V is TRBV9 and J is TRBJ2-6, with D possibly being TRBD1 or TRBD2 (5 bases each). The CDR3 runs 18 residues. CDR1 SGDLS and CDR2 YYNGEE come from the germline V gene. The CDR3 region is CDSSVGRDGYSGANVLTF. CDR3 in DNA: TGTGACAGCAGCGTAGGTAGGGACGGATACTCTGGGGCCAACGTCCTGACTTTC.

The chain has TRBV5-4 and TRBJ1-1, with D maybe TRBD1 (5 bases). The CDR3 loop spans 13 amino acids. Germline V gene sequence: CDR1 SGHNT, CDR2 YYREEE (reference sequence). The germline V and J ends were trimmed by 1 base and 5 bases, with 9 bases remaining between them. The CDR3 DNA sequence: TGTGCCAGCAGCTTGCGGGGGACGACTGAAGCTTTCTTT. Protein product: CASSLRGTTEAFF.

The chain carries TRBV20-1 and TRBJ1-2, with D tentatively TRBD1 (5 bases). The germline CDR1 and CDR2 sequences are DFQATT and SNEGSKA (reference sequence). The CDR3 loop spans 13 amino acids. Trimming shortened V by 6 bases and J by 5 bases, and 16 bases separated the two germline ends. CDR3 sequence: CSAPRTPSYGYTF. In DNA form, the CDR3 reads TGCAGTGCCCCAAGGACACCAAGTTATGGCTACACCTTC.

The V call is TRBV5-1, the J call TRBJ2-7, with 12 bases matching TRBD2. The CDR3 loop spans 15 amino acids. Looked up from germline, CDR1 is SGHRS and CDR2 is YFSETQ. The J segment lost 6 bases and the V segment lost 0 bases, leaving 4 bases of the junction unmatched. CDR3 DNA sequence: TGCGCCAGCAGCTTGGGACTAGCGGGAGTAACCGAGCAGTACTTC. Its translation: CASSLGLAGVTEQYF.